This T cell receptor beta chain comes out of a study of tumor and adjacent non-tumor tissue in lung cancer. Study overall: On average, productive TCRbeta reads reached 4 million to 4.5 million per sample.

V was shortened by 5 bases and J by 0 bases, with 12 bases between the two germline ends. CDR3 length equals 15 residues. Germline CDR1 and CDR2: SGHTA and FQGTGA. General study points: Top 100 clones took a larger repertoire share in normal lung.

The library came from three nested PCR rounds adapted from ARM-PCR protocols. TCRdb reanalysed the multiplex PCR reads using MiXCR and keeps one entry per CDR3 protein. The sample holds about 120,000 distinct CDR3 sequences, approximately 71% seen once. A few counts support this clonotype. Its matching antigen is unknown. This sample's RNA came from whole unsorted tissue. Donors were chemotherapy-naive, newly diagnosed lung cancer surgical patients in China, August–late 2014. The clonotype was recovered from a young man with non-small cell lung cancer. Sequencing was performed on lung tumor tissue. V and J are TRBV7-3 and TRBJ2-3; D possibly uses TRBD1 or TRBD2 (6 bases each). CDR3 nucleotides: TGTGCCAGCAGCCAAAGGGGGGCTAGCACAGATACGCAGTATTTT. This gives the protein CASSQRGASTDTQYF. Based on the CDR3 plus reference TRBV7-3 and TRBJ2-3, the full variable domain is GAGVSQTPSNKVTEKGKYVELRCDPISGHTALYWYRQSLGQGPEFLIYFQGTGAADDSGLPNDRFFAVRPEGSVSTLKIQRTERGDSAVYLCASSQRGASTDTQYFGPGTRLTVL.